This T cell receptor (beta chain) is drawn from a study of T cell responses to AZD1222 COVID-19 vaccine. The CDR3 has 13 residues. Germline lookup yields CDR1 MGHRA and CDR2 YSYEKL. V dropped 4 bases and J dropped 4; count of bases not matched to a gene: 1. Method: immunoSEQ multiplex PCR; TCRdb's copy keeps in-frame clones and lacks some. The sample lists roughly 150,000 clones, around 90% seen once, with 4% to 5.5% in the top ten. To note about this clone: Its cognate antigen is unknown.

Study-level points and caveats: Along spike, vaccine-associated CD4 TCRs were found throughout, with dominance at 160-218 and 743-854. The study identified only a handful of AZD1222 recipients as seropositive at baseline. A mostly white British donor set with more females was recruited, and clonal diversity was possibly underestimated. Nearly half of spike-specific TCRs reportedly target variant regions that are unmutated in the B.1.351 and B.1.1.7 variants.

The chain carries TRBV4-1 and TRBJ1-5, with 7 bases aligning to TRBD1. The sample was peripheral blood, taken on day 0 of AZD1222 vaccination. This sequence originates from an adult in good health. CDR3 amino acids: CASSPDRNQPQHF. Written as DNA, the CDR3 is TGCGCCAGCAGCCCGGACAGGAATCAGCCCCAGCATTTT.